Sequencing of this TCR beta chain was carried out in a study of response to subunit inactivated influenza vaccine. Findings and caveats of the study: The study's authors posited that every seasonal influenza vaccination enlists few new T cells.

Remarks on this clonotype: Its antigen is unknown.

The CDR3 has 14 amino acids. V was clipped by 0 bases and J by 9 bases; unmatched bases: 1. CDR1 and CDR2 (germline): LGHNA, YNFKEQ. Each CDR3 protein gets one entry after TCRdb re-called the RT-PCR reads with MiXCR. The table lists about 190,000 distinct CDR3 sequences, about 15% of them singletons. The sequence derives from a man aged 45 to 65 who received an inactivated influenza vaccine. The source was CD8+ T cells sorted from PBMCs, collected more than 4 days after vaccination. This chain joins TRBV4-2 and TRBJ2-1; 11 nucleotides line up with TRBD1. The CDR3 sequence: CASSQEDRGLEQFF. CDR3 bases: TGTGCCAGCAGCCAAGAGGACAGGGGGCTTGAGCAGTTCTTC.